The following is a TCR beta chain sequence with its context. CDR1 and CDR2 from the germline V gene are ENHRY and SYGVKD. After removal of 4 bases from V and 4 bases from J, the junction contained 5 bases not matched to a gene. CDR3 size: 15 residues. As processed by the authors: Estimates of nucleated cell counts were drawn from the amplification of reference gene primers. The protocol was immunoSEQ multiplex PCR, while the TCRdb copy is restricted to in-frame clones and leaves out a portion. D and trimming come from the DNA, and the V and J calls and clone size come from that table. The sample has 100,000 to 150,000 clones, roughly three quarters seen once. The source of the sample is a study of blood T cell repertoires in COVID-19. Study in general: Material from acute and convalescent COVID-19 was sourced from the United States, Italy and Spain. T cells, B-cell-depleted T cells, or PBMCs supplied cDNA or gDNA.

The TCR was taken from a woman aged 70-85 years with acute or convalescent COVID-19. Sequencing was done on a sample of peripheral blood. The V gene is TRBV10-3, the J gene TRBJ2-1, with 9 bases aligning to TRBD2. CDR3 residues: CAISAASGDYNEQFF. CDR3 DNA sequence: TGTGCCATCAGTGCGGCTAGCGGGGATTACAATGAGCAGTTCTTC.